This T cell receptor (beta chain) was observed in a study of cytomegalovirus exposure and HLA in healthy donors. PCR employed 60 Vbeta and 13 Jbeta primers. The method was immunoSEQ multiplex PCR; TCRdb's version includes in-frame clones alone and lacks a portion of them. The table has some 140,000 clones, approximately 8.9% seen once. Germline assignment: CDR1 SGHRS and CDR2 YFSETQ. The CDR3 spans 17 residues. V dropped 3 bases and J dropped 3; count of bases not matched to a gene: 8. This clone has a handful of counts. The sequencing sample was made of PBMCs. The V and J genes are TRBV5-1 and TRBJ2-3; the match to TRBD2 covers 12 bases. This TCR derives from a woman aged 40 to 50 in good health and CMV-seropositive. The CDR3 sequence: CASSSGLAGFGTDTQYF. CDR3 nucleotides: TGCGCCAGCAGCTCTGGACTAGCGGGGTTCGGGACAGATACGCAGTATTTT.